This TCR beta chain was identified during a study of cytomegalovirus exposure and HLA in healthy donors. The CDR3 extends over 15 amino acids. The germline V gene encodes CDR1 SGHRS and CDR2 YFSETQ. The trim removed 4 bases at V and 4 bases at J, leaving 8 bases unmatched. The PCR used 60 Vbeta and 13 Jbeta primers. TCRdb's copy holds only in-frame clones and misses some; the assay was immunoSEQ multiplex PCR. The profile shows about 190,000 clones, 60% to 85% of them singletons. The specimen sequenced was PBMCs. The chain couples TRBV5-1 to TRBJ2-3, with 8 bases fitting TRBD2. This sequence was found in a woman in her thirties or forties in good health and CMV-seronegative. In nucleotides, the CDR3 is TGCGCCAGCAGCCCCCGGACTAGCAGTTCAGATACGCAGTATTTT. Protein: CASSPRTSSSDTQYF.